In its sample, the clone carrying this T cell receptor beta chain was seen a few times. These data belong to a study of response to subunit inactivated influenza vaccine. Trimming removed 3 bases from V and 1 base from J, with 6 bases in between. There are 13 residues in the CDR3. CDR1 is LNHDA, CDR2 SQIVND, per germline (reference sequence). In TCRdb, the RT-PCR reads were re-called with MiXCR into one record per CDR3 protein. The table lists hundreds of thousands of distinct CDR3 sequences, around 14% of them singletons. The source is a man aged 50 or older who received an inactivated influenza vaccine. The chain uses TRBV19 and TRBJ1-1, with D uncertain. This sample comprised PBMCs from blood, obtained 14 to 15 days before vaccination. The CDR3 loop reads CASSISGNTEAFF. CDR3 DNA: TGTGCCAGTAGTATCTCGGGGAACACTGAAGCTTTCTTT.